This T cell receptor (beta chain) was recorded in a study of blood T cell repertoires in COVID-19. Looking at the study overall: Nucleic acid was either cDNA or gDNA, and it came from T cells, B-cell-depleted T cells, or PBMCs.

In the original processing: Estimates of nucleated cell counts were drawn from the amplification of reference gene primers. Clones were read by immunoSEQ multiplex PCR, and TCRdb kept only the in-frame ones, dropping some. For V, J and clone size, that table is used; D and trimming come from the DNA. The table has roughly 120,000 clones, 90% seen once; the top ten hold about 4.6%. V dropped 3 bases and J dropped 4; count of bases not matched to a gene: 7. The CDR3 covers 15 residues. Germline assignment: CDR1 LNHDA and CDR2 SQIVND (reference sequence). A single count supports this clone. The source is a man aged 55 to 69 with COVID-19, enrolled during active disease. The rearrangement uses TRBV19 and TRBJ2-7; TRBD2 matches at 9 bases. Sequenced material: peripheral blood. Here the CDR3 DNA reads TGTGCCAGTAGTATTGTAGCGGGAGTTTCTTACGAGCAGTACTTC. Translated: CASSIVAGVSYEQYF.